The sequence of this T cell receptor beta chain was determined in a study of CD8+ T cells in alopecia areata (dated 2018 in TCRdb). In the study overall: The treated patients took part in an open-label pilot trial in which moderate-to-severe alopecia areata was treated with oral tofacitinib at 5 to 10 mg twice daily. Patients received tofacitinib for 6 to 18 months and were then followed off drug for 6 months to check for delayed response and recurrence. The SALT score, which quantifies the percentage of affected scalp surface area, was used to measure disease severity in treated patients. High-throughput TCRbeta sequencing was used to examine T cell clonal expansion in alopecia areata in both the C3H/HeJ mouse model and human patients. On the human side, TCRbeta sequencing was run on scalp tissue and on sorted CD4+ and CD8+ peripheral blood T cells from healthy controls and from alopecia areata patients with either patchy or totalis/universalis disease. Tofacitinib-treated patients had biopsies at baseline and at 4 and 24 weeks of treatment, with a later scalp biopsy in several patients. Clonality in the scalp was compared among normal scalp (n=4), patchy alopecia areata scalp (n=8), and alopecia totalis/universalis scalp (n=8). RNA came from the PAXgene miRNA kit for fixed scalp, the miRNeasy kit for PBMCs, and the RNeasy kit for mouse skin. immunoSEQ multiplex PCR using 35 Vbeta forward primers and 13 Jbeta reverse primers was used to amplify TCRbeta CDR3 regions.

Beyond this particular receptor, the publication reports: Scalp TCR repertoire analysis is complicated because resident alphabeta T cells in normal human skin are also sequenced, whereas mouse skin is dominated by gammadelta T cells. Many expanded lesional clones persisted in scalp and blood during tofacitinib treatment, which may partly explain relapse after stopping treatment. Because the treated cohort was small and had only one nonresponder, larger studies are needed to examine links between baseline CD8+ expansion and response. Tofacitinib significantly lowered scalp clonality and the number of expanded CD8+ clones among the top 100 scalp clones. Compared with normal scalp, lesional scalp had higher clonality and more expanded CD8+ clones, particularly in alopecia totalis/universalis, a pattern that suggests antigenic drive. Shared TCR sequences between patients were less evident than in mice, which may be partly attributable to HLA diversity in the patient population.

V and J lose 0 bases and 3 bases, and a span of 16 bases separates them. The germline V gene gives CDR1 as SGDLS and CDR2 as YYNGEE. Taken from cysteine to phenylalanine, the CDR3 has 17 residues. Only CDR3 DNA is held: 51 bases, read in frame from base 1. In the paper's terms, the time point label means: less than five weeks on oral tofacitinib. What the treatment or condition label conveys for this sample: oral pan-JAK inhibitor, 5-10 mg twice daily. Lesional scalp punch biopsies and peripheral blood were obtained from alopecia areata patients. PBMCs were isolated by density centrifugation and stained for CD3, CD4 and CD8, and CD4+ and CD8+ T cells were sorted on a FACSAria. About this clone itself: The clone's antigen remains unknown. No clone much larger than this one lies a single base away; base qualities are absent.

Libraries were prepared through the immunoSEQ multiplex PCR assay. RNA was extracted from all samples and reverse transcribed into cDNA as template for TCR sequencing. First-strand cDNA was synthesized using SuperScript III with a 2:1 mix of oligo-dT and random hexamers. A synthetic immune receptor repertoire was used to assess amplification bias, and residual bias was removed computationally. Per the authors' processing: Raw reads were preprocessed to remove errors, and CDR3 was defined by IMGT conventions from the conserved cysteine to phenylalanine. Clonality was calculated as 1 minus Shannon entropy normalized by log2 of the number of productive unique TCRs. Whether scalp clones were CD4 or CD8 was inferred by matching scalp TCRbeta sequences against CD4 and CD8 repertoires sorted from blood. Imported from immuneACCESS, the table was reduced by TCRdb to in-frame sequences with V and J called. These copies leave out some clones; in studies compared against another copy, an unresolved V gene accounts for under half, and the cause of the remainder is not known. That table is the source of V, J and clone size, and D and trimming were worked out from the DNA. This sample is represented by about 200,000 clones; 64% of them were singletons. The ten top clones hold around 3.9% of the sample.

The sequence is built from TRBV9 and TRBJ2-1; the D region possibly corresponds to TRBD2 (5 bases align). The clonotype comes from a human donor with alopecia areata. Here the sequenced sample was CD4+ T cells sorted from blood, taken at week 4, from a patient treated with tofacitinib. The DNA sequence is TGTGCCAGCAGCGTAGGTGATGGGAGCGGTTTCTACAATGAGCAGTTCTTC. Protein translation: CASSVGDGSGFYNEQFF.